Listed here are 21 T cell receptor beta chains from one sample, sequenced in a study of OX40 agonist ivuxolimab in advanced cancers. Sequenced by immunoSEQ multiplex PCR; TCRdb stores in-frame clones only, minus some. Of roughly 90,000 clones in the sample, roughly 90% were seen once. Material: CD4+ or CD8+ T cells sorted from blood, obtained in a trial of the OX40 agonist ivuxolimab. The receptor set was obtained from an adult with an advanced solid tumor such as melanoma, head and neck, liver or kidney cancer.

V gene TRBV7-2 combines with J gene TRBJ2-7; no clear D gene. V was trimmed by 3 bases and J by 0 bases, leaving 6 bases between them. CDR1 is SGHTA, CDR2 FQGNSA, per germline. The CDR3 spans 13 residues. The CDR3 loop reads CASSFGFSYEQYF. In DNA, the CDR3 is TGTGCCAGCAGCTTTGGATTCTCCTACGAGCAGTACTTC. The full variable domain, its missing parts supplied by reference TRBV7-2 and TRBJ2-7, is GAGVSQSPSNKVTEKGKDVELRCDPISGHTALYWYRQSLGQGLEFLIYFQGNSAPDKSGLPSDRFSAERTGGSVSTLTIQRTQQEDSAVYLCASSFGFSYEQYFGPGTRLTVT.

The V gene is TRBV4-2, the J gene TRBJ1-4, with TRBD1 as a possible D gene (6 bases). The ends were cut back, 0 bases at V and 7 bases at J, with 15 bases in the middle. CDR3 size: 16 residues. The germline CDR1 and CDR2 sequences are LGHNA and YNFKEQ. The CDR3 sequence is CASSQDFGGFREKLFF. DNA of the CDR3: TGTGCCAGCAGCCAAGATTTTGGGGGCTTCCGTGAAAAACTGTTTTTT.

The rearrangement uses TRBV28 and TRBJ1-5, with a tentative D call TRBD1 (5 bases). V was pared by 1 base and J by 3 bases, with 7 bases between. CDR3 length: 14 amino acids. The germline gives CDR1 MDHEN, CDR2 SYDVKM. The chain's CDR3 is CASSLSGDNQPQHF. The CDR3 region has the DNA TGTGCCAGCAGTTTATCGGGGGACAATCAGCCCCAGCATTTT.

A note on this clone: Other DNA sequences in the same sample also yield this CDR3. The chain couples TRBV5-4 to TRBJ2-1, with 10 bases that match TRBD1. CDR3 length equals 15 residues. Trimming took 4 bases from V and 3 from J; bases not matched to a gene: 4. Germline loops: CDR1 SGHNT, CDR2 YYREEE (reference sequence). The CDR3 nucleotides are TGTGCCAGCAGCCGGGACAGGGGAGGCTACAATGAGCAGTTCTTC. This encodes CASSRDRGGYNEQFF.

V usage is TRBV30 and J usage is TRBJ2-3; D unresolved. V lost 2 bases to trimming and J lost 5 bases, with 11 bases between them. CDR1 and CDR2 from the germline V gene are GTSNPN and SVGIG (reference sequence). The length of the CDR3 is 13 residues. The CDR3 DNA reads TGTGCCTGGAGTTTATCTCCCCGAGATACGCAGTATTTT. Translation: CAWSLSPRDTQYF.

As DNA, the CDR3 is TGTGCCAGCAGTTTGGACAGGGGGGACAATCAGCCCCAGCATTTT. This translates into CASSLDRGDNQPQHF. V is TRBV6-5 and J is TRBJ1-5; 10 nucleotides match TRBD1. CDR1 is MNHEY and CDR2 is SVGAGI in the germline V gene. This CDR3 region has 15 residues. The V and J ends lost 4 bases and 3 bases, in that order; junction bases with no gene match: 3.

The CDR3 sequence is CAISEWGTTGEQFF. The CDR3 DNA reads TGTGCCATCAGTGAGTGGGGAACAACGGGTGAGCAGTTCTTC. The chain links TRBV10-3 to TRBJ2-1, with no clear D. V lost 1 base and J 9 bases, leaving 13 bases between the germline ends. The CDR3 runs to 14 residues. The V gene's germline CDR1 is ENHRY and CDR2 SYGVKD.

The chain carries TRBV7-7 and TRBJ2-3; D remains ambiguous. CDR1 is SSHAT and CDR2 is FNYEAQ in the germline V gene (reference sequence). Trimming removed 3 bases from V and 4 bases from J, with 8 bases in between. The CDR3 covers 13 residues. The CDR3 coding sequence is TGTGCCAGCAGCTTGCCAGGATCAGATACGCAGTATTTT. It specifies CASSLPGSDTQYF.

The chain couples TRBV5-1 to TRBJ2-2, with 9 bases identical to TRBD1. CDR1 and CDR2 (germline): SGHRS, YFSETQ. The CDR3 has 18 amino acids. V was pared by 4 bases and J by 3 bases, with 13 bases of the junction left unmatched. The CDR3 nucleotides read TGCGCCAGCAGCCTGTATCTTACAGGGGGCGCCGACACCGGGGAGCTGTTTTTT. Translating it yields CASSLYLTGGADTGELFF.

This sequence joins TRBV19 and TRBJ2-1, with 9 bases fitting TRBD1. Per germline, CDR1 LNHDA and CDR2 SQIVND (reference sequence). J was trimmed by 1 base and V by 5 bases; bases with no gene match: 6. The CDR3 extends over 16 amino acids. DNA for the CDR3: TGTGCCAGTAGTTCGCGCGGGACAGGGTCCTACAATGAGCAGTTCTTC. This gives the protein CASSSRGTGSYNEQFF.

The V gene is TRBV5-1, the J gene TRBJ1-4; 9 positions match TRBD1. This CDR3 contains 16 residues. V shed 0 bases and J 3 bases; nucleotides not matched to a gene: 3. CDR1 is SGHRS and CDR2 is YFSETQ in the germline V gene. For the CDR3, the DNA is TGCGCCAGCAGCTTGGACAGGGGGCTGGCTAATGAAAAACTGTTTTTT. Translating it yields CASSLDRGLANEKLFF.

This clone was found a few times. The chain joins TRBV11-1 to TRBJ1-2; TRBD1 matches at 10 bases. The CDR3 sequence is 15 residues long. After removal of 0 bases from V and 6 bases from J, the junction contained 4 bases not matched to a gene. Germline CDR1 SGHAT, CDR2 FQDESV (reference sequence). The chain's CDR3 is CASSLAIGTGDGYTF. The CDR3 DNA reads TGTGCCAGCAGCTTAGCGATCGGGACAGGGGATGGCTACACCTTC.

V and J are TRBV29-1 and TRBJ2-1; 9 bases fit TRBD1. Germline V gene sequence: CDR1 SQVTM, CDR2 ANQGSEA. The CDR3 contains 15 residues. Germline trimming cut 4 bases from V and 5 bases from J; bases unmatched to any gene: 9. In nucleotides, the CDR3 is TGCAGCGTTGCCCCCGGGACAGGGCCACACAATGAGCAGTTCTTC. This codes for CSVAPGTGPHNEQFF.

This clone has a single count. CDR3 DNA sequence: TGTGCCAGCAGTTACTTGGGACAGGAGGATGGTGGCTACACCTTC. It yields the protein CASSYLGQEDGGYTF. The chain couples TRBV6-5 to TRBJ1-2; 8 bases agree with TRBD1. The CDR3 extends over 15 amino acids. The germline CDR1 and CDR2 sequences are MNHEY and SVGAGI. With 1 base clipped from V and 7 bases from J, the junction kept 8 bases outside the gene matches.

V and J are TRBV27 and TRBJ2-3; 7 nucleotides agree with TRBD2. The CDR3 contains 22 residues. CDR1 is MNHEY, CDR2 SMNVEV, per germline (reference sequence). The V gene end was trimmed by 2 bases and the J gene end by 3 bases; junction bases not matched to a gene: 26. CDR3 sequence (DNA): TGTGCCAGCAGTTTACTCGCTAGCTGGGCTTCGGCGGGAGTACTAGGAACAGATACGCAGTATTTT. Residues: CASSLLASWASAGVLGTDTQYF.

The gene calls are TRBV6-6 and TRBJ2-7; TRBD2 agrees at 13 bases. The ends lost 8 bases at V and 8 bases at J; junction bases unmatched: 6. This CDR3 has 13 residues. CDR1 and CDR2 (germline): MNHNY, SVGAGI (reference sequence). The CDR3: CASVGLAGEKQYF. Here the CDR3 DNA reads TGTGCCAGCGTAGGACTAGCGGGAGAAAAGCAGTACTTC.

The CDR3 region is CASSGLSAEQYF. DNA of the CDR3: TGTGCCAGCAGCGGACTATCCGCCGAGCAGTACTTC. This chain uses TRBV2 with TRBJ2-7, with D possibly TRBD2 on 6 matching bases. CDR1 and CDR2 (germline): SNHLY, FYNNEI. V was shortened by 6 bases and J by 6 bases, with 12 bases between the two germline ends. The CDR3 runs 12 residues.

The chain joins TRBV9 to TRBJ2-3; TRBD2 aligns across 8 bases. The CDR3 spans 19 residues. V shed 4 bases, J shed 0 bases, and the junction held 16 bases outside the gene matches. Germline V gene data show CDR1 as SGDLS and CDR2 as YYNGEE. CDR3 amino acids: CASSPRAGVGLSSTDTQYF. The CDR3 DNA reads as TGTGCCAGCAGCCCTCGAGCGGGAGTGGGCCTTTCTAGCACAGATACGCAGTATTTT. Filled out from reference TRBV9 and TRBJ2-3, the complete variable domain reads DSGVTQTPKHLITATGQRVTLRCSPRSGDLSVYWYQQSLDQGLQFLIQYYNGEERAKGNILERFSAQQFPDLHSELNLSSLELGDSALYFCASSPRAGVGLSSTDTQYFGPGTRLTVL.

The chain combines TRBV28 with TRBJ2-2; no definite D call. The CDR3 has 14 amino acids. Germline V gives CDR1 MDHEN, CDR2 SYDVKM. V was clipped by 3 bases and J by 4 bases, with 9 bases between them. CDR3 bases: TGTGCCAGCAGTTTCTTACAAAGCACCGGGGAGCTGTTTTTT. This gives the protein CASSFLQSTGELFF.

V is TRBV5-1 and J is TRBJ2-5; TRBD1 matches 7 bases. The CDR3 runs to 14 residues. V shed 3 bases and J 2 bases; nucleotides not matched to a gene: 4. The germline gives CDR1 SGHRS, CDR2 YFSETQ. This CDR3 is CASSSTGSQETQYF. CDR3 coding DNA: TGCGCCAGCAGCTCGACAGGGAGTCAAGAGACCCAGTACTTC.

The chain joins TRBV15 to TRBJ2-7; TRBD1 matches at 10 bases. Germline V gives CDR1 LNHNV, CDR2 YYDKDF (reference sequence). There are 14 residues in the CDR3. V shed 1 base and J 3 bases; nucleotides not matched to a gene: 0. CDR3 in amino acids: CATSRGTGGYEQYF. CDR3 bases: TGTGCCACCAGCAGAGGGACAGGGGGCTACGAGCAGTACTTC.